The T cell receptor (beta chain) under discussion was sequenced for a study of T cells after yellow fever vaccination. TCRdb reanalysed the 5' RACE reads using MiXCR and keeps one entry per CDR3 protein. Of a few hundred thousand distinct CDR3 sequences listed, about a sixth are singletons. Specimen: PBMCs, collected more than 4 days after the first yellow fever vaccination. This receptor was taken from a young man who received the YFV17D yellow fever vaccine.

CDR3: CSARDHWGAGGASTDTQYF. DNA for the CDR3: TGCAGTGCTAGAGATCATTGGGGCGCCGGCGGAGCTAGCACAGATACGCAGTATTTT. This chain uses TRBV20-1 with TRBJ2-3; weak D call: TRBD1 (5 bases). Per germline, CDR1 DFQATT and CDR2 SNEGSKA (reference sequence). CDR3 length: 19 amino acids. V was shortened by 0 bases and J by 0 bases, with 22 bases between the two germline ends.